The T cell receptor beta chain under discussion was sequenced for a study of identical twins (dated by TCRdb to about 2016). Notes on the research overall: TCR alpha and beta repertoires from monozygotic twins, unrelated adults of various ages and cord blood were deep-sequenced to test whether fetal clonotypes persist. To rule out contamination, the twin experiments were replicated at different times with different library preparation protocols. Paper-wide results and their limitations: Zero-insertion analyses could be partly confounded by invariant T cells such as MAIT and iNKT, though diverse VJ usage argued against such confounding for most clonotypes. Out-of-frame TCR alpha sharing in monozygotic twins was systematically underestimated by recombination models, whereas sharing between unrelated individuals was in agreement with the recombination models. Fewer insertions were carried by abundant cord blood beta clonotypes, a similar but weaker trend appeared in young adult naive repertoires, and no such trend appeared in memory repertoires. Conclusions relied on cross-sectional statistical analysis, since the same donors could not be followed over many years. Compared with coincidental sharing between unrelated individuals, out-of-frame TCR alpha sequences shared between twins showed an excess of sequences with low generation probability. A weaker excess of twin sharing was found in beta out-of-frame sequences because the signal-to-noise ratio was lowered by fewer shared sequences.

All donors were healthy Caucasians. The researchers also sequenced three unrelated adults who were not twins: a male aged 18 to 30, a male aged 50 to 59, and a female aged 50 to 59. Miltenyi CD45RO+ enrichment and human naive T-cell isolation kits were used to isolate memory (CD45RO+) and naive T cells from PBMC. The library relied on 5' RACE. The instrument was an Illumina HiSeq 2000. A universal primer binding site was added through template switching, and the final cDNA carried a unique molecular identifier so that TCR cDNA molecules could be counted accurately. Specific primers in the conserved constant-segment region were used to synthesize first-strand cDNA for the TCR alpha and beta chains. To control for contamination, each cDNA library was double barcoded with a SMART-Mk sample barcode plus Illumina barcodes. TruSeq adapter sequences and Illumina sample barcodes were added in two successive PCR steps. The Illumina HiSeq platform was used with custom primers to sequence TCR alpha and beta cDNA libraries. The authors processed their data as follows. Unique molecular identifiers were extracted from raw reads with MiGEC, and CDR3 positions were determined with MiXCR. For each individual, recombination models were inferred using an EM algorithm with the repgenHMM and IGoR tools. Shared clonotype analysis was performed with the tcR package in R, normalizing sharing by the product of cloneset sizes. To study raw recombination free of thymic and clonal selection effects, out-of-frame nonproductive sequences were analyzed. TCRdb took the public reads, trimmed them with fastp at Q25, ran MiXCR for clone calling and kept in-frame beta chains. Each record represents a unique CDR3 protein, reported with the most common genes and DNA among its rows. The V and J calls and clone size come from TCRdb's table, not from the authors' own analysis. The sample yields about 700,000 distinct CDR3 sequences; around 6.1% were counted once. Approximately 1.6% of the sample is in the top ten clones.

The sample holds many counts of this clonotype. Its antigen is still unknown. No qualities accompany the bases; no much larger clone lies one base away. The specimen was naive T cells sorted from blood. This sample's cell subset or site label indicates: cells isolated with a human naive T-cell isolation kit. This clonotype originated in a man aged 18 to 35 in good health.

The DNA reads as follows: TGCAGTGCTAGCCCCTTAGGGCTAGATACAGATACGCAGTATTTT. The resulting protein is CSASPLGLDTDTQYF. The rearranged chain carries TRBV20-1 and TRBJ2-3; no D gene is confidently identified. According to the germline V gene (reference sequence), CDR1 reads DFQATT and CDR2 reads SNEGSKA. The CDR3 sequence holds 15 residues, the cysteine and phenylalanine included. Only the CDR3 portion is preserved as DNA: 45 bases, with reading frame beginning at the first base. V gives up 3 bases and J gives up 3 bases, and the segment between their germline ends measures 16 bases.